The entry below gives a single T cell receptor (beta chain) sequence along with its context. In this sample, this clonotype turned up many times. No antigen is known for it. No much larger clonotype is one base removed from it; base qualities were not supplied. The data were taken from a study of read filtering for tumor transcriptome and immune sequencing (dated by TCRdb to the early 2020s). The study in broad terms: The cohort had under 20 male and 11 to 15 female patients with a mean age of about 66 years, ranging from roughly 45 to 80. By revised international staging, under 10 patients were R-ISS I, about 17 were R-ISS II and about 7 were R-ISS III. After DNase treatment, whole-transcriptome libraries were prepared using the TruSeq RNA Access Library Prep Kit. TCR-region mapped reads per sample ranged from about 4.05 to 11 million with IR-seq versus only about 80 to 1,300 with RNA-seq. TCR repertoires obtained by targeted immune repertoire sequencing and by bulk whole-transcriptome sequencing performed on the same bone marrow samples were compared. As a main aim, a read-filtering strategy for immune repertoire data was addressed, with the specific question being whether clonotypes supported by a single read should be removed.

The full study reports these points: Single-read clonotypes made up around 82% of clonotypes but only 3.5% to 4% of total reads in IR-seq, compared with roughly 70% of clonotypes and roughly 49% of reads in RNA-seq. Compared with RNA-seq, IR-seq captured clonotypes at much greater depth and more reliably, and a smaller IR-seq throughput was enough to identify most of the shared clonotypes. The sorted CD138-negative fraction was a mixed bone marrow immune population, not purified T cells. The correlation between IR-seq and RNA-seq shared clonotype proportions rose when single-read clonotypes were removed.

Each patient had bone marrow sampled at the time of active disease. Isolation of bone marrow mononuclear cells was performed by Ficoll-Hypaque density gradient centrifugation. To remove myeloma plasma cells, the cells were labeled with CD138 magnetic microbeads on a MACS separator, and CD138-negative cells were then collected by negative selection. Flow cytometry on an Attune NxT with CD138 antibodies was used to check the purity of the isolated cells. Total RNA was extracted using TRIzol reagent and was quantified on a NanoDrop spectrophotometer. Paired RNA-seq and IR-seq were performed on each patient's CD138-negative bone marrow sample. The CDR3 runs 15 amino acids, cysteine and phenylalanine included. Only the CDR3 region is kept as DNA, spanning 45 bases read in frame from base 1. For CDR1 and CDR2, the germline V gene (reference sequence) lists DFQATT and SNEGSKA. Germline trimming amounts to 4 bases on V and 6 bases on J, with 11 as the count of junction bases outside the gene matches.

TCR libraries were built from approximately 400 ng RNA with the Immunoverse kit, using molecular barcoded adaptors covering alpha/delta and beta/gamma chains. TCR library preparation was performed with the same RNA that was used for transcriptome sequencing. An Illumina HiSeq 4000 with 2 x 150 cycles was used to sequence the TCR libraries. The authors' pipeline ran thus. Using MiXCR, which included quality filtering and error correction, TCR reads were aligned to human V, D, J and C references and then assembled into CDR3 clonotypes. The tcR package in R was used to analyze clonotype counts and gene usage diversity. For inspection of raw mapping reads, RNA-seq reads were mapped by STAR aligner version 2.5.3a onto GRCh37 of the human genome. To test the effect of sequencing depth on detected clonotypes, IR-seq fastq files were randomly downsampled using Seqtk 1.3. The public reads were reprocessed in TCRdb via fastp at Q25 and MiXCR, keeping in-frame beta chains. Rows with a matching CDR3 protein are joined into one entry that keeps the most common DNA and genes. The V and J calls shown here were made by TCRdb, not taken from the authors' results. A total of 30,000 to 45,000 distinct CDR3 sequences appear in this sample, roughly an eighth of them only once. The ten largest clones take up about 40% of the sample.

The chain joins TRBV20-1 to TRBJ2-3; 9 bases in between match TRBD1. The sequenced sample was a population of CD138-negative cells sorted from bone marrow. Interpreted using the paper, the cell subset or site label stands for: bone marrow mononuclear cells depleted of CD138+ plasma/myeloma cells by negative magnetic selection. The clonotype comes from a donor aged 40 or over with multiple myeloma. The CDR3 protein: CSAIGQGRPSDTQYF. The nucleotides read TGCAGTGCTATTGGACAGGGGCGACCTTCTGATACGCAGTATTTT.